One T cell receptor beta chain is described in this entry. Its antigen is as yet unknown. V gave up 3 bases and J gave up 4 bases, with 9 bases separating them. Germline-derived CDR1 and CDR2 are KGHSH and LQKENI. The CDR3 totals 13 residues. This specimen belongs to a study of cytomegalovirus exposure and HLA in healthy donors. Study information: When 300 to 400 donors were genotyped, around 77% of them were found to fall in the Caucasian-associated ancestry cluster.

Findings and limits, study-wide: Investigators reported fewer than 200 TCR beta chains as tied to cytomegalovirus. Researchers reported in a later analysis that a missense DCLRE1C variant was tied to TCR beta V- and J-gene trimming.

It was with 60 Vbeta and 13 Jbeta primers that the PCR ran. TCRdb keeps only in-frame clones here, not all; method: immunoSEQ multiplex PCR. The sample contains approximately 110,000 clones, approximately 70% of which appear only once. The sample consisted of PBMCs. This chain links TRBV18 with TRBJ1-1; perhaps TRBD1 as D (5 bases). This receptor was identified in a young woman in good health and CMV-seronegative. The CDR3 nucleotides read TGTGCCAGCTCACCGTACCAGGGCACTGAAGCTTTCTTT. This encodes CASSPYQGTEAFF.